This T cell receptor beta chain was obtained from a study of a mutant IDH1 vaccine in newly diagnosed glioma. Across the study: Every participant had undergone radiotherapy, temozolomide, or both before, and most underwent both. Study observations and caveats: Pseudoprogression appeared unlinked to shifts in leading peripheral T cell clonotypes.

The CDR3 loop spans 12 amino acids. Germline values: CDR1 GTSNPN, CDR2 SVGIG (reference sequence). V was cut by 1 base and J by 1 base, with 4 bases left in between. The repertoire was sequenced with immunoSEQ multiplex PCR; TCRdb's copy has only in-frame clones and lacks some. Among approximately 35,000 clones, roughly 50% were seen once, and the ten largest hold about 10%. This clone was observed a handful of times. Its antigen is unknown. The time point denotes: week 5, during vaccination. Each dose delivered 300 ug of mutant IDH1 20-mer peptide subcutaneously with imiquimod. Donors harbored newly found WHO grade 3 or 4 IDH1-mutant, ATRX-lost astrocytomas.

The chain uses TRBV30 and TRBJ1-1; D ambiguous. This sequence originates from a woman aged 18-35 years with glioma. Sequencing used PBMCs, obtained from a glioma patient whose treatment included an IDH1 peptide vaccine. CDR3 amino acids: CAWSGENTEAFF. In nucleotides, the CDR3 is TGTGCCTGGAGTGGGGAGAACACTGAAGCTTTCTTT.